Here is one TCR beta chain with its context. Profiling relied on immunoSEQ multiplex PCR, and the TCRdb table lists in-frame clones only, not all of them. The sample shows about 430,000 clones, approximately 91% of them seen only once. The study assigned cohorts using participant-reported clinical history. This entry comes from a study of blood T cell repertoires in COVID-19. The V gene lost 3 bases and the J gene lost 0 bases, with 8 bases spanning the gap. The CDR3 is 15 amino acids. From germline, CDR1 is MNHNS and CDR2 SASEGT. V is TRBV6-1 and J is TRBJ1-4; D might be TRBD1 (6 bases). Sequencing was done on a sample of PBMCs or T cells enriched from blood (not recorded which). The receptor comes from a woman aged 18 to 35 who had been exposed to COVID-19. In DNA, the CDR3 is TGTGCCAGCAGTGAGTGGACAGCAACTAATGAAAAACTGTTTTTT. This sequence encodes CASSEWTATNEKLFF.